This T cell receptor (beta chain) was recovered during a study of Graves' ophthalmopathy and Graves' hyperthyroidism. Germline assignment: CDR1 SGHAT and CDR2 FQNNGV. The CDR3 loop spans 17 amino acids. The V gene lost 4 bases and the J gene lost 0 bases, with 18 bases spanning the gap. Overall study results and limits: Blood contained most expanded thyroid clonotypes exceeding 0.001 frequency. It was with 65% to 71% sensitivity and around 75% specificity that the model predicted ophthalmopathy progression.

RNA transcripts were the source from which TCR beta CDR3 regions were amplified. A first-round RT-PCR used HTBI primers, followed by a second-round multiplex PCR. TCRdb re-called the multiplex PCR reads with MiXCR, one entry per CDR3 protein. The sample lists approximately 160,000 distinct CDR3 sequences; 35% to 45% were seen once. This clonotype was picked up a small number of times. Its antigen is unidentified. This clonotype was obtained from a man aged 25 to 40 with Graves' ophthalmopathy. The J gene is TRBJ1-2, the V gene TRBV11-2, with D possibly being TRBD1 (6 bases). The sequencing input was peripheral blood. The CDR3 spells CASSSGQLTISNYGYTF. For the CDR3, the DNA is TGTGCCAGCAGCTCAGGACAGCTCACCATCTCTAACTATGGCTACACCTTC.